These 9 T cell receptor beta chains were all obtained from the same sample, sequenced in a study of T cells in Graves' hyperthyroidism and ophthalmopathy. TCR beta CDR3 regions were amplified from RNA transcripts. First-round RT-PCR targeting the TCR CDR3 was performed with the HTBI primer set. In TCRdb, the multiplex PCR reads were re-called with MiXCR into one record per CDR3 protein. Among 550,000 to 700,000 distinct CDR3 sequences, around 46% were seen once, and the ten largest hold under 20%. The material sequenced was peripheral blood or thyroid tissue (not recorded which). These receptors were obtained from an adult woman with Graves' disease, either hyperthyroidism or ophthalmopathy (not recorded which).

Written as DNA, the CDR3 is TGTGCCAGCAGTTACGACAGGGTGAGGGACGAGCAGTACTTC. This gives the protein CASSYDRVRDEQYF. The V call is TRBV6-5, the J call TRBJ2-7, with 7 positions matching TRBD1. The CDR3 extends over 14 amino acids. J gave up 5 bases and V 2 bases, and 6 bases lay outside the gene matches. CDR1 MNHEY and CDR2 SVGAGI come from the germline V gene.

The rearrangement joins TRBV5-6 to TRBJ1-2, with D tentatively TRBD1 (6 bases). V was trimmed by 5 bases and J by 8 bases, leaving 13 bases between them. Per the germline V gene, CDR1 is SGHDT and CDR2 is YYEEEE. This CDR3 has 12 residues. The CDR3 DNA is TGTGCCAGCAGGGAGGGACACCGCGGCTACACCTTC. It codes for CASREGHRGYTF.

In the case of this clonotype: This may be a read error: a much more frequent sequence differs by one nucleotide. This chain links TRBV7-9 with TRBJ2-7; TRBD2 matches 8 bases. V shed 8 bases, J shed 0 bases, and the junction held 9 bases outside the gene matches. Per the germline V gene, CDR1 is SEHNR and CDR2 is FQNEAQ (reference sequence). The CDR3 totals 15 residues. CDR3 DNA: TGTGCCAGCTGTCGGGAGGGAGCGAGCTCCTACGAGCAGTACTTC. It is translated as CASCREGASSYEQYF.

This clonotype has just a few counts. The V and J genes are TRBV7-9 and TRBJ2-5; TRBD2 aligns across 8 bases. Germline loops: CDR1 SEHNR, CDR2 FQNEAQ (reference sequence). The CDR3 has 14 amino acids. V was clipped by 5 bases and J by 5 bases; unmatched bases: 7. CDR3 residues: CASSAGTRFETQYF. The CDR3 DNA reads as TGTGCCAGCAGCGCCGGGACTAGGTTCGAGACCCAGTACTTC.

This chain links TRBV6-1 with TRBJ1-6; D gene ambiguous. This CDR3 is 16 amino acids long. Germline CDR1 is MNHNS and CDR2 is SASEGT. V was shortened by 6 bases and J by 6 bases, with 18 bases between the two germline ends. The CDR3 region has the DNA TGTGCCAGCAGCCAACCAACTGGGTCTAGTAATTCACCCCTCCACTTT. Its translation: CASSQPTGSSNSPLHF.

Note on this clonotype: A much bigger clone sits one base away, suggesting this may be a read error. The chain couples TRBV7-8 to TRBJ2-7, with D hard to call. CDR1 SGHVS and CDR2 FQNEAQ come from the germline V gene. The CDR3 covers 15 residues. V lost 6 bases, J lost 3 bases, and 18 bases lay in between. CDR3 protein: CASSSPPPVSYEQYF. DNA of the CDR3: TGTGCCAGCAGTTCCCCCCCCCCTGTCAGCTACGAGCAGTACTTC.

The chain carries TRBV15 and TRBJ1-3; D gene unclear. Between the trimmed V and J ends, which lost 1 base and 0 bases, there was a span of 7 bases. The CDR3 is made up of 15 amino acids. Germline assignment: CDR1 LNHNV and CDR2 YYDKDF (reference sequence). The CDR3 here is CATSRAAVSGNTIYF. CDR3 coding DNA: TGTGCCACCAGCAGAGCCGCAGTCTCTGGAAACACCATATATTTT.

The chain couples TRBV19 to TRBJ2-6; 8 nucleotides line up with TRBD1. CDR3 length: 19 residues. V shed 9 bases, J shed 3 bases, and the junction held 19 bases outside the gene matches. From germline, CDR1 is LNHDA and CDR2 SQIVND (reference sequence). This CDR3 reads CASLGLSGQEIIGANVLTF. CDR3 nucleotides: TGTGCCAGCCTCGGATTGTCGGGACAGGAGATAATTGGGGCCAACGTCCTGACTTTC.

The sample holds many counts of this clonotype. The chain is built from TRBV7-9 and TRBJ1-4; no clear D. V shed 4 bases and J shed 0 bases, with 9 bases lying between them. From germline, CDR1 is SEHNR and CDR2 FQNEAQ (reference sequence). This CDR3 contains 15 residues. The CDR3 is CASSSTGATNEKLFF. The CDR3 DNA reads TGTGCCAGCAGCTCCACGGGCGCAACTAATGAAAAACTGTTTTTT. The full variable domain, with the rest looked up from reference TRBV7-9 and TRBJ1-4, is DTGVSQNPRHKITKRGQNVTFRCDPISEHNRLYWYRQTLGQGPEFLTYFQNEAQLEKSRLLSDRFSAERPKGSFSTLEIQRTEQGDSAMYLCASSSTGATNEKLFFGSGTQLSVL.